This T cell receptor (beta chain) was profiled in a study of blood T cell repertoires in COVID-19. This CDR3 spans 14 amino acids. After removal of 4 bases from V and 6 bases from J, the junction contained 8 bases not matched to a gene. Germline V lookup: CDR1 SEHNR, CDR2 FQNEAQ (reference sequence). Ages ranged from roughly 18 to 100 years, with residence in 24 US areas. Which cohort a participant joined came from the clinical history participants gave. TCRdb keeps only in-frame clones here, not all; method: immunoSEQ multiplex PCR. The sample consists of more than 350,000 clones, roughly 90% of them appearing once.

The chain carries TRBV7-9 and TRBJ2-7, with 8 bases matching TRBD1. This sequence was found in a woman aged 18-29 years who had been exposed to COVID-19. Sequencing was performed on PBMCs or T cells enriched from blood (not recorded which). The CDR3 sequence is CASSYGQGIGEQYF. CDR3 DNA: TGTGCCAGCAGCTACGGACAGGGCATCGGCGAGCAGTACTTC.